The clone carrying this T cell receptor (beta chain) was seen a single time. The sample comes from a study of blood T cell repertoires in COVID-19. As for the study in general: The analysed material was cDNA or gDNA that came from T cells, B-cell-depleted T cells, or PBMCs.

How the authors handled the data: Reference gene primer amplification gave nucleated cell count estimates. Produced via immunoSEQ multiplex PCR; TCRdb's table is partial and in-frame only. The V and J calls and clone size are taken from that table; D and trimming were inferred from the DNA. The data show some 80,000 clones, 60% to 85% seen once. Between the trimmed V and J ends, which lost 10 bases and 6 bases, there was a span of 12 bases. Germline V gives CDR1 MNHEY, CDR2 SMNVEV (reference sequence). The CDR3 is 11 residues long. The receptor was derived from a woman of 80 years or more with active or convalescent COVID-19. Sample: peripheral blood. This chain uses TRBV27 with TRBJ1-1, with D possibly being TRBD1 (5 bases). CDR3 DNA: TGTGCCACTCAGGGAACTTCTGAAGCTTTCTTT. Its protein product is CATQGTSEAFF.